The 12 T cell receptor beta chains presented below share a single source sample, sequenced in a study of glioma-infiltrating T cells after dendritic cell vaccination. Time point indicated: after dendritic cell vaccination, including at tumor progression/relapse. Assay: immunoSEQ multiplex PCR; the TCRdb copy retains only in-frame clones and omits some. Of fewer than 90,000 clones in the sample, around 83% were seen once. The specimen was blood, collected after dendritic cell vaccination. These receptor sequences come from a human donor with glioblastoma.

The chain carries TRBV9 and TRBJ2-2; 10 nucleotides agree with TRBD1. The trim removed 3 bases at V and 3 bases at J, leaving 5 bases unmatched. CDR1 and CDR2 from the germline V gene are SGDLS and YYNGEE. The CDR3 loop spans 16 amino acids. The CDR3 DNA reads as TGTGCCAGCAGCGCCGGCGGGACAGGGGACACCGGGGAGCTGTTTTTT. It encodes CASSAGGTGDTGELFF.

The chain is built from TRBV2 and TRBJ2-1, with 7 positions matching TRBD1. The germline CDR1 and CDR2 sequences are SNHLY and FYNNEI. Trimming cost V 4 bases and J 2 bases; bases outside gene matches: 5. The CDR3 loop spans 15 amino acids. The CDR3 sequence is CASSAQGTPYNEQFF. As DNA, the CDR3 is TGTGCCAGCAGTGCACAGGGGACCCCCTACAATGAGCAGTTCTTC.

V and J are TRBV5-6 and TRBJ1-2; no firm D call. Germline V gene data show CDR1 as SGHDT and CDR2 as YYEEEE. CDR3 size: 13 residues. Deletions cut 0 bases from V and 2 bases from J, with 5 bases between. The CDR3 spells CASSLGRNYGYTF. For the CDR3, the DNA is TGTGCCAGCAGCTTGGGCAGAAACTATGGCTACACCTTC.

The J gene is TRBJ2-4, the V gene TRBV4-1; 7 bases line up with TRBD1. This CDR3 contains 15 residues. CDR1 is MGHRA, CDR2 YSYEKL, per germline. V lost 3 bases, J lost 6 bases, and 8 bases stayed unmatched. The CDR3 here is CASSHQPGTANIQYF. In DNA, the CDR3 is TGCGCCAGCAGCCACCAACCCGGGACAGCAAACATTCAGTACTTC.

The V and J genes are TRBV5-4 and TRBJ2-5; 7 nucleotides match TRBD2. V was pared by 0 bases and J by 5 bases, with 13 bases of the junction left unmatched. The CDR3 has 17 amino acids. The germline V gene encodes CDR1 SGHNT and CDR2 YYREEE (reference sequence). Here the CDR3 reads CASSLAVMGFSGETQYF. DNA for the CDR3: TGTGCCAGCAGCTTGGCCGTGATGGGATTTAGCGGGGAGACCCAGTACTTC. The full variable domain, in which reference TRBV5-4 and TRBJ2-5 provide the parts outside the CDR3, is ETGVTQSPTHLIKTRGQQVTLRCSSQSGHNTVSWYQQALGQGPQFIFQYYREEENGRGNFPPRFSGLQFPNYSSELNVNALELDDSALYLCASSLAVMGFSGETQYFGPGTRLLVL.

The V gene is TRBV7-9, the J gene TRBJ1-1; 7 positions match TRBD1. Germline V gene lookup returns CDR1 SEHNR and CDR2 FQNEAQ (reference sequence). The J segment lost 0 bases and the V segment lost 5 bases, leaving 6 bases of the junction unmatched. The CDR3 spans 15 residues. CDR3 DNA: TGTGCCAGCAGCGAGTCGACAGGGTTGAACACTGAAGCTTTCTTT. Translation: CASSESTGLNTEAFF.

The V and J genes are TRBV7-2 and TRBJ2-7; D not resolved. Trimming cost V 1 base and J 0 bases, with 10 bases left between them. Per germline, CDR1 SGHTA and CDR2 FQGNSA. This CDR3 region has 15 residues. CDR3 bases: TGTGCCAGCAGCTTAGTGTACGGTCCCTCCTACGAGCAGTACTTC. Amino acid sequence: CASSLVYGPSYEQYF.

The chain links TRBV9 to TRBJ1-1, with D possibly TRBD1 on 6 matching bases. Trimming left V 0 bases short and J 4 bases short, with 13 bases between. CDR3 length: 15 amino acids. Germline CDR1 reads SGDLS; CDR2 reads YYNGEE. The CDR3 protein is CASSVGGRGGTEAFF. The CDR3 bases are TGTGCCAGCAGCGTAGGGGGTCGAGGGGGCACTGAAGCTTTCTTT.

This rearrangement joins TRBV4-1 to TRBJ1-1; D is perhaps TRBD1 (5 bases). Trimming took off 3 bases at V and 7 bases at J, with 18 bases between the two ends. The V gene's germline CDR1 is MGHRA and CDR2 YSYEKL. The CDR3 loop spans 15 amino acids. Here the CDR3 DNA reads TGCGCCAGCAGCCACAACCGGGGCAGGGAGGTTGAAGCTTTCTTT. This translates into CASSHNRGREVEAFF.

The chain is built from TRBV5-1 and TRBJ1-2, with 8 bases matching TRBD1. This CDR3 contains 13 residues. The V gene end was trimmed by 4 bases and the J gene end by 4 bases; junction bases not matched to a gene: 3. Germline loops: CDR1 SGHRS, CDR2 YFSETQ. The CDR3 here is CASSRDRPYGYTF. CDR3 bases: TGCGCCAGCAGCCGGGACAGGCCCTATGGCTACACCTTC.

This chain links TRBV6-6 with TRBJ2-1; the match to TRBD1 covers 7 bases. Losses at the gene ends were 6 bases for V and 14 bases for J; bases not matched to a gene: 7. Germline values: CDR1 MNHNY, CDR2 SVGAGI (reference sequence). This CDR3 has 11 residues. CDR3 sequence (DNA): TGTGCCAGCAGCTCCGGACAGGTGAAGTTCTTC. Its protein product is CASSSGQVKFF.

The table lists this clone with a count of one. Other DNA sequences in this sample translate to the same CDR3. The chain links TRBV5-4 to TRBJ1-4, with 9 positions matching TRBD1. The ends lost 5 bases at V and 8 bases at J; junction bases unmatched: 4. CDR3 size: 13 residues. In germline, CDR1 is SGHNT, CDR2 YYREEE (reference sequence). CDR3 DNA: TGTGCCAGCAGGGACAGGGGTGGGGAAAAACTGTTTTTT. Encoded protein: CASRDRGGEKLFF.